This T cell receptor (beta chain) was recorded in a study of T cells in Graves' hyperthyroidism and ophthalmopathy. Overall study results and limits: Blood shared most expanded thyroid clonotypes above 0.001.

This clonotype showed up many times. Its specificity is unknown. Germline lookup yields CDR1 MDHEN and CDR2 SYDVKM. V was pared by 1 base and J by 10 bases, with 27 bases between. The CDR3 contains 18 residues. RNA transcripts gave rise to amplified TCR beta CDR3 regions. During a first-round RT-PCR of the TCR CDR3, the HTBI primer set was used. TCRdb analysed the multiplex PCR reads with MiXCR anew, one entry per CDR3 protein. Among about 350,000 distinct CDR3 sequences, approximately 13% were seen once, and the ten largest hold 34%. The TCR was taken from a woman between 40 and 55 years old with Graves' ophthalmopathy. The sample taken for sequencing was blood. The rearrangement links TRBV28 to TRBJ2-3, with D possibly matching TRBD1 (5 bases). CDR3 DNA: TGTGCCAGCAGTTTATATAGCCCTAGTATAGTTGGGGCAGGTGCGCAGTATTTT. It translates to CASSLYSPSIVGAGAQYF.